The rows below give T cell receptor beta chains drawn from one sample of a study of T cells in localized non-small cell lung cancer. Generated by immunoSEQ multiplex PCR, the TCRdb table keeps only in-frame clones and is missing some. The sample includes about 40,000 clones, around 88% of them seen just once. Sequenced material: peripheral blood, taken before any cancer treatment. These receptor sequences come from a man aged 40 to 75 with stage I lung adenocarcinoma. Both conserved end residues are part of each CDR3. The D gene is left open where the match is weak. Clone size is given for some rows only: seen once, a few or many times, or a class if the clone is expanded.

v_gene	d_gene	j_gene	abundance	CDR3aa
TRBV5-1	TRBD2	TRBJ2-7	.	CASGPYQGSGPSYEQYF
TRBV10-3	TRBD1	TRBJ2-7	medium-sized	CAISPPGGQGAYEQYF
TRBV19	TRBD1	TRBJ1-5	.	CASSTRHSGTGNNQPQHF
TRBV5-4	TRBD2	TRBJ2-2	once	CAAKGGSHTGELFF
TRBV28	TRBD1	TRBJ2-1	.	CASSPIGTGYNEQFF
TRBV7-6	TRBD2	TRBJ2-5	.	CASSPRLALQEGETQYF
TRBV18	.	TRBJ2-6	.	CASSPNSYGVAGANVLTF
TRBV9	.	TRBJ2-1	.	CASSVVGAGYNEQFF
TRBV27	.	TRBJ2-7	.	CASSRVGAVNEQYF
TRBV5-8	.	TRBJ2-3	.	CASSQTGRTYTDTQYF
TRBV10-3	.	TRBJ1-2	.	CAISEPPWKVDYGYTF
TRBV11-2	.	TRBJ1-4	.	CASSPEAPREKLFF
TRBV28	TRBD1	TRBJ1-2	.	CASSSLPGGYGYTF
TRBV10-2	.	TRBJ2-3	once	CASSPGTPEDTQYF
TRBV7-6	.	TRBJ1-1	few	CASSFSHFTEAFF
TRBV29-1	TRBD1	TRBJ2-1	.	CSASTGEVGEQFF
TRBV5-4	.	TRBJ2-2	.	CASSKGAANTGELFF
TRBV27	TRBD2	TRBJ2-3	.	CASSEREWSDTQYF
TRBV6-6	.	TRBJ2-3	.	CASSMPGADTQYF
TRBV6-6	.	TRBJ2-7	.	CASSYSRGYEQYF
TRBV5-1	.	TRBJ2-1	.	CASSDRKNEQFF
TRBV6-4	.	TRBJ1-2	.	CASRGVGGYGYTF
TRBV4-2	.	TRBJ1-3	few	CASSQNNGPGNTIYF
TRBV7-8	.	TRBJ1-4	.	CASSLVIGRMGEKLFF